The rows below give T cell receptor beta chains drawn from one sample of a study of T-cell memory formation after mild COVID-19. TCRdb itself ran the 5' RACE reads through MiXCR, one entry per CDR3 protein. This sample has some 260,000 distinct CDR3 sequences; less than 20% occur once, and the top ten carry 3.5%. The sample taken for sequencing was PBMCs or a T cell subset sorted from them (not recorded which). These receptors all come from a young man who had mild COVID-19 (a few samples of this study predate the infection). Cell type and time point are not known. The CDR3 runs from the conserved cysteine through the conserved F or W. D genes are given only for firm matches. Clone size is shown for a subset of rows, as once, few, many or a class of expanded clone.

clone_size d_call j_call v_call cdr3_aa cdr3_nt
few . TRBJ2-2 TRBV6-2/TRBV6-3 CASSYYRHSNTGELFF TGTGCCAGCAGTTATTATCGTCACTCGAACACCGGGGAGCTGTTTTTT
. TRBD1 TRBJ1-2 TRBV20-1 CSARKLPGGAEGYTF TGCAGTGCTAGAAAGCTCCCAGGGGGCGCCGAAGGCTACACCTTC
. . TRBJ2-4 TRBV6-6 CASRGLQGQRAKNIQYF TGTGCCAGCAGGGGATTACAGGGCCAAAGAGCCAAAAACATTCAGTACTTC
few TRBD1 TRBJ1-4 TRBV20-1 CSADRRWEKLFF TGCAGCGCGGACAGGCGGTGGGAAAAACTGTTTTTT
. . TRBJ2-4 TRBV7-2 CASRVRMGIQYF TGTGCCAGCCGGGTCCGAATGGGCATTCAGTACTTC
few . TRBJ2-1 TRBV7-9 CASSRVLAYNEQFF TGTGCCAGCAGTCGGGTTCTGGCCTACAATGAGCAGTTCTTC
few . TRBJ1-2 TRBV9 CASSVDSTMGYTF TGTGCCAGCAGCGTAGACAGTACTATGGGCTACACCTTC
. . TRBJ2-3 TRBV11-1 CASSLEPPDTQYF TGTGCCAGCAGCTTAGAACCCCCAGATACGCAGTATTTT
few . TRBJ2-1 TRBV7-9 CASSPGVNEQFF TGTGCCAGCAGCCCCGGTGTGAATGAGCAGTTCTTC
many . TRBJ1-6 TRBV7-9 CASSPTAGSPLHF TGTGCCAGCAGCCCGACCGCGGGTTCACCCCTCCACTTT
many . TRBJ2-1 TRBV12-3/TRBV12-4 CASSFSGQDNEQFF TGTGCCAGCAGTTTCTCAGGCCAGGACAATGAGCAGTTCTTC
. TRBD1 TRBJ2-5 TRBV12-3/TRBV12-4 CASSRGQGTWETQYF TGTGCCAGCAGTAGGGGACAGGGGACGTGGGAGACCCAGTACTTC
. TRBD2 TRBJ2-3 TRBV12-3/TRBV12-4 CASSLLTGGPTDTQYF TGTGCCAGCAGTTTACTGACGGGGGGGCCCACAGATACGCAGTATTTT